This is a list of T cell receptor beta chains from one sample in a study of cytomegalovirus exposure and HLA in healthy donors. The protocol was immunoSEQ multiplex PCR, while the TCRdb copy is restricted to in-frame clones and leaves out a portion. The table records more than 150,000 clones, over 75% of them present only once. Material for sequencing was PBMCs. The receptors were sampled from a girl younger than two in good health and CMV-seronegative. Each CDR3 is given with its conserved first and last residue. Each record gives: V gene, J gene, CDR3 protein.

>TRBV7-9|TRBJ2-7
CASSPSRGQRYEQYF
>TRBV30|TRBJ1-4
CALDSFEKLFF
>TRBV6-1|TRBJ2-3
CASSDVGHSTDTQYF
>TRBV7-3|TRBJ2-1
CASSLAEGYYNEQFF
>TRBV5-6|TRBJ1-4
CASSLEAGRSEKLFF
>TRBV19|TRBJ1-6
CASSTGLNSPLHF
>TRBV19|TRBJ2-1
CASSRTPPGQGHNEQFF
>TRBV20-1|TRBJ2-1
CSARLVGEQFF
>TRBV5-1|TRBJ2-5
CASSATGPQETQYF
>TRBV13|TRBJ1-2
CASSLPRSYGYTF
>TRBV6-1|TRBJ2-7
CASSGRGNWDEQYF
>TRBV9|TRBJ2-1
CASSQGLATVRFF